This T cell receptor (beta chain) comes out of a study of cytotoxic CD8 clonotypes in ibrutinib-treated CLL (dated by TCRdb to 2020 to 2023). With respect to the entire study: The cohort had about ten relapsed/refractory and some 15 treatment-naive patients; approximately 17 were IGHV unmutated. Responses were partial in 25 or so patients and complete in 2; after median approximately 69 months follow-up, about 14 stayed in remission and about 12 progressed. The response samples were drawn at a median of roughly eleven months into treatment, with a range of about 6 to 36 months. An average of about 250,000 productive templates and roughly 94,000 productive rearrangements was obtained per sample. Longitudinal samples were obtainable from about 30% of the roughly 90 participants in the trial. Cryopreserved peripheral blood mononuclear cells were obtained prior to treatment, at the time of response, and at either disease progression or sustained remission. The paper's findings and limits, for the study overall: Lymph node repertoires were not examined, and the timing of sampling was not matched between patients in sustained remission and those whose disease progressed. At ibrutinib response clonality went up, during sustained remission it held steady, and at progression it dropped back toward baseline. Baseline clonality was found to be higher than that of age-matched healthy donors and was strongly correlated with circulating CD8+ T-cell counts. Public clonotypes were found to be uncommon and were observed to contract or remain stable during treatment; the increase in clonality was shown to reflect expansion of private clonotypes at ibrutinib response.

To note about this clone: The antigen it recognizes is unknown. The sample holds no much larger clone one base away, and base qualities are not on file.

A MiSeq instrument was used for deep resolution sequencing, which targeted depths ranging from 1 in 1 million up to 1 in 200,000 T cells, with coverage averaging 10x for each clonotype. The immunoSEQ hsTCRB Kit was used to generate the TCR beta libraries. Regarding the original processing steps: ImmunoSEQ Data Assistant and ImmunoSEQ Analyzer were used for data analysis, and V, D and J genes were assigned according to IMGT definitions. Clonality, which ranges from 0 to 1, was calculated by subtracting the normalized Shannon entropy of productive rearrangement frequencies from one. Only overrepresented clonotypes making up at least 0.05% of each patient's repertoire were included in the public clonotype analysis. Repertoires from 10 to 15 age-matched healthy donors in immuneACCESS were used as clonality controls. The table was pulled from immuneACCESS by TCRdb, which kept in-frame rearrangements only. Such tables lose some clones; where checked, under half of the loss comes from unresolved V genes, and the rest has no known cause. D and trimming come from the DNA, and the V and J calls and clone size come from that table. The sample table shows around 310,000 clones, and about 77% are seen once. 5.5% to 8% of the sample comes from the top ten.

Germline trimming amounts to 5 bases on V and 0 bases on J, with 5 as the count of junction bases outside the gene matches. The germline V gene yields SGHDT for CDR1 and YYEEEE for CDR2. The CDR3 has 14 amino acids, counting the end cysteine and phenylalanine. The DNA shown is the 42-base CDR3, in frame from base 1. Roughly 1.8 micrograms of genomic DNA were extracted from cryopreserved PBMCs for TCR beta library preparation. Longitudinal blood samples from CLL patients on ibrutinib monotherapy were analyzed using high-throughput TCR beta sequencing. The patients took part in an open-label, single-center phase 2 trial of ibrutinib monotherapy.

The V and J segments used are TRBV5-6 and TRBJ2-7, with 7 bases aligning to TRBD1. The receptor was isolated from a human donor with chronic lymphocytic leukemia. The source material was PBMCs, sampled before ibrutinib treatment. The CDR3 in this case is CASRRRDSSYEQYF. The DNA sequence reads TGTGCCAGCAGAAGAAGGGACAGCTCCTACGAGCAGTACTTC.